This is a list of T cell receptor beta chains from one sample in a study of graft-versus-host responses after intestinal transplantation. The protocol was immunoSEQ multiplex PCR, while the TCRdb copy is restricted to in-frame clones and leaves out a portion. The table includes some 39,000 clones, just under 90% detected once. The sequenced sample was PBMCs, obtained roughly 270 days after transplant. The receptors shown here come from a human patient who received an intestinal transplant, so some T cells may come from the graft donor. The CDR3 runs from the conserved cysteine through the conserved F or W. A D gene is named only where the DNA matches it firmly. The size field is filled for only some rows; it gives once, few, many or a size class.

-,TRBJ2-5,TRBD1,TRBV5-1,TGCGCCAGCAGCGGGACAGGGGGCAAGGGGGAGACCCAGTACTTC,CASSGTGGKGETQYF
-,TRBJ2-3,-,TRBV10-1,TGCGCCAGCGAGGGGGAATTCGCCACGACAGATACGCAGTATTTT,CASEGEFATTDTQYF
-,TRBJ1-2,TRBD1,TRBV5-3,TGTGCCAGCAGCACAGGGGAGTATGGCTACACCTTC,CASSTGEYGYTF
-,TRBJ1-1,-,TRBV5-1,TGCGCCAGCAGCTTGGCCGCGAGGAATGAAGCTTTCTTT,CASSLAARNEAFF
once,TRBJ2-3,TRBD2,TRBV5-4,TGTGCCAGCAGCCACCAGCGGGGGCACCGCACAGATACGCAGTATTTT,CASSHQRGHRTDTQYF
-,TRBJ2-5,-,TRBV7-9,TGTGCCAGCAGCTTCGGACAGTGGGAGACCCAGTACTTC,CASSFGQWETQYF
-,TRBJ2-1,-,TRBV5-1,TGCGCCAGCAGCTTGGCGGGGTCCCCCTACAATGAGCAGTTCTTC,CASSLAGSPYNEQFF
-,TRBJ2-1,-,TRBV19,TGTGCCAGTACCTCGGAGGATTTAGGGACCTACAATGAGCAGTTCTTC,CASTSEDLGTYNEQFF
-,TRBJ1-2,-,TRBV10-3,TGTGCCACCCAGGGGCAGGGGTCTGCATATGGCTACACCTTC,CATQGQGSAYGYTF
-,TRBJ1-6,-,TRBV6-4,TGTGCCAGCAGTGAGGACTCCTATAATTCACCCCTCCACTTT,CASSEDSYNSPLHF
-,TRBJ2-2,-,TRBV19,TGTGCCAGTAGTATCTCCGGGGAGCTGTTTTTT,CASSISGELFF
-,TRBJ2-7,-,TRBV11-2,TGTGCCAGCTTGCGGGACGCCAGCTACGAGCAGTACTTC,CASLRDASYEQYF
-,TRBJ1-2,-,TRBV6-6,TGTGCCAGCAGTTACGGAGGCTATGGCTACACCTTC,CASSYGGYGYTF
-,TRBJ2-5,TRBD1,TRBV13,TGTGCCAGCAGCCATACAGGGGGCCTGGAAGAGACCCAGTACTTC,CASSHTGGLEETQYF
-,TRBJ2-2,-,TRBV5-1,TGCGCCAGCAGCTTGGACGGCGCGAACACCGGGGAGCTGTTTTTT,CASSLDGANTGELFF
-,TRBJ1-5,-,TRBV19,TGTGCCAGTAGTATAGTAGGTAATAGCAATCAGCCCCAGCATTTT,CASSIVGNSNQPQHF
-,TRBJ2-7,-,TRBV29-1,TGCAGCGTTGAAGAACCGGGGACGGAGCAGTACTTC,CSVEEPGTEQYF
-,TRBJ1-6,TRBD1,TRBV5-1,TGCGCCAGCAGCTTGGTAGCGACAGGGTGGAATTCACCCCTCCACTTT,CASSLVATGWNSPLHF
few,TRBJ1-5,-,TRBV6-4,TGTGCCAGCAGTTATGTAGGTCCAGGCAAGGGGAGCAATCAGCCCCAGCATTTT,CASSYVGPGKGSNQPQHF
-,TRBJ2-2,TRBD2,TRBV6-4,TGTGCCAGCAGCCAGACTAGCGGGGGAGAGGACACCGGGGAGCTGTTTTTT,CASSQTSGGEDTGELFF
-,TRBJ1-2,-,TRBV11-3,TGTGCCAGCAGCTTCCAGGGTGCCTATGGCTACACCTTC,CASSFQGAYGYTF
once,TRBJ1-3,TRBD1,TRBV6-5,TGTGCCAGCACCAGGGGGCAAGGAAACACCATATATTTT,CASTRGQGNTIYF
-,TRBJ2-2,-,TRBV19,TGTGCCAGTGGGATCACCGGGGAGCTGTTTTTT,CASGITGELFF
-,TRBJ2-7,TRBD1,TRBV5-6,TGTGCCAGCAGCTTGATACAGGGGGCGGACGAGCAGTACTTC,CASSLIQGADEQYF
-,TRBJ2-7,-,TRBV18,TGTGCCAGCTCACCAGGGGGGGCGGCCTACGAGCAGTACTTC,CASSPGGAAYEQYF
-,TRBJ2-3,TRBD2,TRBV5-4,TGTGCCAGCAGCACTCTTAGCGGGGGCGCAGATACGCAGTATTTT,CASSTLSGGADTQYF
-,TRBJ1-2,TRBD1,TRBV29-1,TGCAGCGTCCCACAGGGGTTGGGTGGCTACACCTTC,CSVPQGLGGYTF
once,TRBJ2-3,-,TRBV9,TGTGCCAGCAGCGGGGCGGAGAGCACAGATACGCAGTATTTT,CASSGAESTDTQYF
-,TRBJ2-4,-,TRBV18,TGTGCCAGCTCACCGTCCGAAGGGACAAAAAACATTCAGTACTTC,CASSPSEGTKNIQYF
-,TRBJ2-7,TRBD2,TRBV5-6,TGTGCCAGCAGGAAAATCAGCGGGAGACACTCCTACGAGCAGTACTTC,CASRKISGRHSYEQYF
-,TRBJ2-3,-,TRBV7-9,TGTGCCAGCAGCTACGACGGCACAGATACGCAGTATTTT,CASSYDGTDTQYF
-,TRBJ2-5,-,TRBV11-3,TGTGCCAGCAGCTTTAGTCTGGCGGGTGAAGAGACCCAGTACTTC,CASSFSLAGEETQYF
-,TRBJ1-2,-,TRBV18,TGTGCCAGCTCGCCCGAGGCGGACAAGGGCTATGGCTACACCTTC,CASSPEADKGYGYTF
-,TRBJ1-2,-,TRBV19,TGTGCCAGTAGCTTCGGGTCTAACTATGGCTACACCTTC,CASSFGSNYGYTF
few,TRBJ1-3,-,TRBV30,TGTGCCTGGAGCGAACAGTTCTCTGGAAACACCATATATTTT,CAWSEQFSGNTIYF
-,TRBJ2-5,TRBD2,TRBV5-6,TGTGCCAGCAGCTTGACGCGGGAGGAGGAGACCCAGTACTTC,CASSLTREEETQYF
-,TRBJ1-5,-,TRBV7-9,TGTGCCAGCAGCATAACACCGTATAGCAATCAGCCCCAGCATTTT,CASSITPYSNQPQHF
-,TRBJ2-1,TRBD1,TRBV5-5,TGTGCCAGCAGCTCGGGGACAGGGGCCCACAATGAGCAGTTCTTC,CASSSGTGAHNEQFF